This T cell receptor (beta chain) was captured by sequencing in a study of tumor-infiltrating lymphocytes in primary liver carcinoma (dated by TCRdb to 2016 to 2017). As for the study more broadly: Between late 2015 and early 2016, roughly 5 patients in China with histopathologically diagnosed primary liver carcinoma had their tumors surgically resected. Hepatocellular carcinoma (four) or combined HCC and intrahepatic cholangiocarcinoma (one) was present in the five patients, who were three men and two women aged 30 to 69 years. The five patients had tumors staged T1-T3 N0M0, with maximum diameters ranging from roughly 4.2 to 10 cm. Roughly 3.5 to 7.5 million productive TCRbeta reads were obtained per sample, and no significant difference in read depth was found between tissue types. For each liver tumor, the study sampled five regions along with adjacent normal tissue and blood, and applied TCRbeta repertoire sequencing, expression microarrays and whole-exome sequencing. A total of some 35 specimens from 5 patients underwent TCRbeta repertoire sequencing, comprising around 25 tumor regions, 5 adjacent noncancerous liver tissues and 5 peripheral blood samples. Technical replicate repertoires showed high reproducibility, with mean shared-clone rates about 0.86 and correlation coefficients above 0.95. Overall results and qualifications from the work: The top 250 clones accounted for a significantly greater share of the repertoire in tumors than in blood (p = 0.039). Because only the TCR beta chain was sequenced and unpaired alpha chains were not captured, true repertoire diversity is likely underestimated. The study included only five or six patients, and the authors note findings should be validated in a larger study. Repertoire overlap was higher between tumor regions (mean about 36%) than tumor-adjacent (around 17%) or tumor-blood (14%) pairs, consistent with antigen-driven expansion. Since the samples were bulk and unsorted, there was no way to compare CD4+ and CD8+ T cell repertoires.

RNA from unsorted whole blood was extracted with TRIzol reagent, and germline DNA was obtained with the DNeasy Blood & Tissue kit. Patients had chronic HBV infection and were treatment-naive at sampling. Before surgery, approximately 3.6 milliliters of peripheral blood were drawn into K2EDTA tubes. TCRbeta-specific cDNA was reverse-transcribed from about 500 ng total RNA using a constant-region primer and ProtoScript II reverse transcriptase. The TCRbeta libraries were prepared through three rounds of nested multiplex PCR following a slightly modified ARM-PCR procedure. Each of the first two PCR rounds ran for nine to eleven cycles and used multiplex TRBV1-TRBV30 forward primers together with a Cbeta reverse primer. A final 25-cycle PCR with Deep VentR polymerase added sample barcodes and Illumina adapters. Before sequencing, amplicons of 200-500 bp were purified from gel using a QIAquick gel extraction kit. An Illumina HiSeq 2500 was used to sequence the TCRbeta amplicons, generating 250-bp paired-end reads. On the authors' methods: Quality trimming of reads was performed with Trimmomatic v0.33, and paired reads were merged with FLASH v1.2.11 so that full CDR3 sequences could be recovered. V, D and J germline segments were assigned to the rearranged TCRbeta sequences by MiGEC v1.2.1b. VDJtools v1.0.0 computed clonotype statistics and Shannon-Wiener diversity indices. Except for diversity analysis, only each sample's 250 most abundant clonotypes were used in subsequent analyses to reduce sampling bias. The raw public reads went through TCRdb reprocessing: fastp at Q25, MiXCR clone calling, in-frame beta chains kept. All rows with the same CDR3 protein become a single entry with the most common DNA and genes. TCRdb, not the authors, supplied the V and J calls. The sample table lists about 320,000 distinct CDR3 sequences, more than 55% of them with a count of one. The ten largest make up 15% to 20% of the sample.

This clonotype was seen at least ten times. Its antigen remains unidentified. Per-base quality was not reported, and no clone a single base away is much larger than it. The germline V gene encodes CDR1 SQVTM and CDR2 ANQGSEA. There are 11 amino acids in the CDR3, from cysteine to phenylalanine inclusive. The sequence is cut down to CDR3 DNA, 33 bases in frame from base 1. Trimming at the junction amounts to 4 bases on V and 7 bases on J, and the germline ends lie 11 bases apart. The sequence derives from a woman aged 25 to 39 with primary liver carcinoma and hepatitis B virus infection. The sequenced sample consisted of peripheral blood. The chain was built from TRBV29-1 and TRBJ2-7, with the D gene call left open. The nucleotide sequence reads TGCAGCGTTGTGGAGTTTAGTGAGCAGTACTTC. Translated, this is CSVVEFSEQYF.